The source of this T cell receptor (beta chain) is a study of T cell repertoires in cytomegalovirus infection. Whole-study context: Both a matching HLA type and CMV infection were indicated by public TCR beta signatures. Notes on the study in general: CMV-specific TCR beta clonotypes restricted by HLA-C dominated the ex vivo response. Public TCR beta family frequency separated CMV-and-HLA carriers, including in an independent cohort.

MiXCR, run by TCRdb on the reads, gives a single entry per CDR3 protein. The sample lists 230,000 or so distinct CDR3 sequences, 15% to 20% occurring once. Germline-derived CDR1 and CDR2 are SEHNR and FQNEAQ (reference sequence). The CDR3 covers 14 residues. The junction had 4 bases not matched to a gene; V was cut back by 5 bases and J by 4 bases. In its sample, this clonotype was seen many times. The antigen remains unidentified. Specimen: CD8+ T cells from PBMCs. The rearrangement uses TRBV7-9 and TRBJ2-5, with TRBD2 identical over 10 bases. This clonotype originated in a human donor in good health (CMV status not recorded). Some clones in this sample may be carry-over from other donors' samples. This CDR3 is CASSALAGAETQYF. As DNA, the CDR3 is TGTGCCAGCAGCGCCCTAGCGGGGGCAGAGACCCAGTACTTC.